This passage covers 6 T cell receptor beta chains from one sample sequenced in a study of T cells after yellow fever vaccination. Each CDR3 protein gets one entry after TCRdb re-called the 5' RACE reads with MiXCR. The sample consists of 600,000 to 750,000 distinct CDR3 sequences, around 12% of them appearing once. The material was PBMCs, obtained on the day of the yellow fever booster vaccination. The receptor source for this set is a man aged 25 to 45 who received the YFV17D yellow fever vaccine.

This chain uses TRBV6-5 with TRBJ2-3, with D tentatively TRBD2 (6 bases). The CDR3 has 17 amino acids. V lost 2 bases to trimming and J lost 5 bases, with 20 bases between them. Germline CDR1 reads MNHEY; CDR2 reads SVGAGI. The CDR3 spells CASSYVGGKLRQDTQYF. The CDR3 nucleotides are TGTGCCAGCAGTTACGTCGGCGGGAAGCTAAGACAAGATACGCAGTATTTT.

This clonotype was detected only a few times. The chain uses TRBV29-1 and TRBJ2-5; TRBD2 matches 9 bases. Germline trimming cut 8 bases from V and 5 bases from J; bases unmatched to any gene: 9. The CDR3 totals 13 residues. CDR1 is SQVTM, CDR2 ANQGSEA, per germline. The CDR3 sequence is CSTTGAGGETQYF. CDR3 bases: TGCAGCACCACTGGGGCGGGAGGGGAGACCCAGTACTTC.

This clonotype appeared a few times. This chain uses TRBV29-1 with TRBJ2-7, with 7 bases aligning to TRBD1. There are 15 residues in the CDR3. Germline lookup yields CDR1 SQVTM and CDR2 ANQGSEA. V dropped 3 bases and J dropped 1; count of bases not matched to a gene: 9. CDR3 protein: CSVDRQGESSYEQYF. The DNA of the CDR3 is TGCAGCGTTGATAGGCAGGGGGAAAGTTCCTACGAGCAGTACTTC.

This chain links TRBV7-2 with TRBJ2-4; D ambiguous. V lost 4 bases to trimming and J lost 9 bases, with 13 bases between them. This CDR3 is built from 13 residues. Germline-derived CDR1 and CDR2 are SGHTA and FQGNSA. CDR3 nucleotides: TGTGCCAGCAGCTCGGGCCGCGAAAGCATTCAGTACTTC. Protein sequence: CASSSGRESIQYF.

This chain joins TRBV5-1 and TRBJ1-5; D uncertain. The CDR3 contains 14 residues. Germline values: CDR1 SGHRS, CDR2 YFSETQ. Between the trimmed V and J ends, which lost 0 bases and 2 bases, there was a span of 6 bases. The CDR3, as DNA: TGCGCCAGCAGCTTGGACTTTGGCAATCAGCCCCAGCATTTT. This translates into CASSLDFGNQPQHF.

The chain links TRBV2 to TRBJ2-1; 7 bases fit TRBD2. The V segment lost 7 bases and the J segment 2 bases; nucleotides outside the gene matches: 8. This CDR3 is built from 15 residues. The germline V gene has CDR1 SNHLY and CDR2 FYNNEI. In DNA form, the CDR3 reads TGTGCCAGCACTTTCTCCAGCGGGACCTACAATGAGCAGTTCTTC. This codes for CASTFSSGTYNEQFF. Based on the CDR3 plus reference TRBV2 and TRBJ2-1, the full variable domain is EPEVTQTPSHQVTQMGQEVILRCVPISNHLYFYWYRQILGQKVEFLVSFYNNEISEKSEIFDDQFSVERPDGSNFTLKIRSTKLEDSAMYFCASTFSSGTYNEQFFGPGTRLTVL.